What follows describes a single T cell receptor (beta chain). Its antigen is currently unknown. This specimen comes from a study of T cell repertoires in cytomegalovirus infection. Study in general: It was recently identified HLA-C-restricted and well-studied HLA-B-restricted CMV epitopes that the study used. TCR beta signatures that were public indicated CMV infection and matching HLA type.

V gave up 11 bases and J gave up 0 bases, with 14 bases separating them. Germline values: CDR1 SGHTA, CDR2 FQGNSA. The CDR3 is made up of 14 amino acids. Study-wide results and caveats: The ex vivo response showed dominance by HLA-C-restricted CMV-specific TCR beta clonotypes. Cumulative public TCR beta family frequency identified CMV carriers with the relevant HLA.

TCRdb re-called the reads through MiXCR, storing one row per CDR3 protein. This sample has hundreds of thousands of distinct CDR3 sequences, with about 39% found just once. The chain couples TRBV7-2 to TRBJ1-3; no clear D gene. The sequences come from cultured PBMCs, collected from culture after CMV antigen stimulation. This clonotype originated in a human donor in good health (CMV status not recorded). Some clones in this sample may be carry-over from other donors' samples. In nucleotides, the CDR3 is TGTGCCTCAGGAGAGAGGTTCTCTGGAAACACCATATATTTT. This sequence encodes CASGERFSGNTIYF.